The entry below gives a single T cell receptor (beta chain) sequence along with its context. Its antigen is still unknown. TCRdb reprocessed the RT-PCR reads via MiXCR and lists one record per CDR3 protein. The data show hundreds of thousands of distinct CDR3 sequences, less than 15% seen once. The sample comes from a study of response to subunit inactivated influenza vaccine. Whole-study results and caveats: It was suggested by the authors that few new T cells are recruited by each seasonal influenza vaccination.

Trimming cost V 6 bases and J 8 bases, with 11 bases left between them. The CDR3 sequence is 12 residues long. Germline CDR1 and CDR2: LGHDT and YNNKEL (reference sequence). This chain joins TRBV3-1 and TRBJ2-1, with no clear D. The sample was PBMCs from blood, taken less than 15 days before vaccination. This clonotype originated in a man over 45 who received an inactivated influenza vaccine. In nucleotides, the CDR3 is TGTGCCAGCAGACGCGATGGTTATGAGCAGTTCTTC. This sequence encodes CASRRDGYEQFF.